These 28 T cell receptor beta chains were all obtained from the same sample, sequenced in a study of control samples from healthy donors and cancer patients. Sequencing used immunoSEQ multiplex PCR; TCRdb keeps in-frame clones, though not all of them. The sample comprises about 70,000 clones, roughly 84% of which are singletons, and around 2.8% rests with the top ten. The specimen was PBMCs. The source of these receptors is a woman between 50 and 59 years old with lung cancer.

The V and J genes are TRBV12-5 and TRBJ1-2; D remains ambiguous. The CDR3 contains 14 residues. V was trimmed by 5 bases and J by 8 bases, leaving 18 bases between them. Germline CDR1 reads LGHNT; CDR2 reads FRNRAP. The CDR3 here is CASGLIAGAGGYTF. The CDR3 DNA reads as TGTGCTAGTGGTCTTATCGCCGGTGCAGGCGGCTACACCTTC.

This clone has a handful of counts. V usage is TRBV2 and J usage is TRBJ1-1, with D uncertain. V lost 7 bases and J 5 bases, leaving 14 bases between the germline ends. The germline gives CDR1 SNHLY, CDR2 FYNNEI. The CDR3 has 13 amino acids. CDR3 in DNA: TGTGCCAGCATGGCACAATGGGGTACTGAAGCTTTCTTT. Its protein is CASMAQWGTEAFF. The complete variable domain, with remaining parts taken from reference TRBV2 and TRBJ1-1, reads EPEVTQTPSHQVTQMGQEVILRCVPISNHLYFYWYRQILGQKVEFLVSFYNNEISEKSEIFDDQFSVERPDGSNFTLKIRSTKLEDSAMYFCASMAQWGTEAFFGQGTRLTVV.

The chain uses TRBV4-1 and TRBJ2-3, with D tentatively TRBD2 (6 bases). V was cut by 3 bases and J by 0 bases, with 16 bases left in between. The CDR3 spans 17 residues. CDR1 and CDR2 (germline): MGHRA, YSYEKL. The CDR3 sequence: CASSHGNGGESTDTQYF. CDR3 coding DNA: TGCGCCAGCAGCCATGGTAACGGAGGGGAAAGCACAGATACGCAGTATTTT.

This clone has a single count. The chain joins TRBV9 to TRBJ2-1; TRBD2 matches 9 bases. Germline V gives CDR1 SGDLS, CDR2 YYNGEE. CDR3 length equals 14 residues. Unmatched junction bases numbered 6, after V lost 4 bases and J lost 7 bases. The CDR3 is CASSPGLAGNEQFF. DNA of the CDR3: TGTGCCAGCAGCCCGGGACTAGCAGGTAATGAGCAGTTCTTC.

The CDR3 is CASSLSRGVIDGYTF. The CDR3, as DNA: TGTGCCAGCAGCTTGTCCCGGGGGGTCATTGATGGCTACACCTTC. V usage is TRBV5-4 and J usage is TRBJ1-2, with D maybe TRBD1 (5 bases). Deletions cut 1 base from V and 6 bases from J, with 16 bases between. The CDR3 is 15 amino acids. Germline V gives CDR1 SGHNT, CDR2 YYREEE (reference sequence).

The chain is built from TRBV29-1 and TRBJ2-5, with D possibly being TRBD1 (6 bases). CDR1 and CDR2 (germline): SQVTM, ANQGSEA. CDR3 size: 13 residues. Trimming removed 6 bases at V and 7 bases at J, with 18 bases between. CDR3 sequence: CSVKDLPGATQYF. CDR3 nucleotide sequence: TGCAGCGTGAAAGACCTCCCAGGGGCGACCCAGTACTTC.

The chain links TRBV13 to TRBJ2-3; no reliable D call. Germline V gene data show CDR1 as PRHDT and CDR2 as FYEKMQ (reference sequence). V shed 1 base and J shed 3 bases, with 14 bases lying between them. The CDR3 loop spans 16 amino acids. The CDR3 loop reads CASSLEANLRTDTQYF. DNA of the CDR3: TGTGCCAGCAGCTTAGAAGCGAACTTAAGGACAGATACGCAGTATTTT. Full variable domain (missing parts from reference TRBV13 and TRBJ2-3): AAGVIQSPRHLIKEKRETATLKCYPIPRHDTVYWYQQGPGQDPQFLISFYEKMQSDKGSIPDRFSAQQFSDYHSELNMSSLELGDSALYFCASSLEANLRTDTQYFGPGTRLTVL.

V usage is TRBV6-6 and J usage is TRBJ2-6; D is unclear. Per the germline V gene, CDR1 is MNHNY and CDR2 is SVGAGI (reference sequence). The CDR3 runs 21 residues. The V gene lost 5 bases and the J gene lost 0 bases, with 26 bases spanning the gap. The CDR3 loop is CASSPAPISTSLLSGANVLTF. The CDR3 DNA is TGTGCCAGCAGTCCTGCCCCCATTTCGACAAGTCTCCTCTCTGGGGCCAACGTCCTGACTTTC.

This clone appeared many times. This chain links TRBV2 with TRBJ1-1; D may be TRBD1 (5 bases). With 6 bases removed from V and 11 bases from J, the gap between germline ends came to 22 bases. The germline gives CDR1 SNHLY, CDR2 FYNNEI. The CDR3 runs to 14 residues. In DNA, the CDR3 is TGTGCCAGCAGACTTGGACAAGCTTCAGATTTGGCTTTCTTT. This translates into CASRLGQASDLAFF.

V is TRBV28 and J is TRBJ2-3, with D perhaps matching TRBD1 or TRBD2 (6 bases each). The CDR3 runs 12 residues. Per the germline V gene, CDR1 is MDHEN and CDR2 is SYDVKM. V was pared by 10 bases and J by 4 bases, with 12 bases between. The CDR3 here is CAIKGGSDTQYF. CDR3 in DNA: TGTGCCATCAAAGGGGGGTCAGATACGCAGTATTTT. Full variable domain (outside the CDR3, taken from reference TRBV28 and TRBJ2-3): DVKVTQSSRYLVKRTGEKVFLECVQDMDHENMFWYRQDPGLGLRLIYFSYDVKMKEKGDIPEGYSVSREKKERFSLILESASTNQTSMYLCAIKGGSDTQYFGPGTRLTVL.

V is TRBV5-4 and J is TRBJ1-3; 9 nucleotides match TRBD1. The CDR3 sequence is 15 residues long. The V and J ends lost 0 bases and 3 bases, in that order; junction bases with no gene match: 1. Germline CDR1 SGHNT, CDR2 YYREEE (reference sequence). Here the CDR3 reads CASSLDRGRGNTIYF. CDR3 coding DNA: TGTGCCAGCAGCTTGGACAGGGGGCGTGGAAACACCATATATTTT.

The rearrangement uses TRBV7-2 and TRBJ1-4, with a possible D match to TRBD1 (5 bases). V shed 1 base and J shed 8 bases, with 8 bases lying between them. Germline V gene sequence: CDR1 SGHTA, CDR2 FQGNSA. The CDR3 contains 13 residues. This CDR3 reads CASSLVQGEKLFF. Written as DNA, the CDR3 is TGTGCCAGCAGCTTAGTTCAGGGCGAAAAACTGTTTTTT.

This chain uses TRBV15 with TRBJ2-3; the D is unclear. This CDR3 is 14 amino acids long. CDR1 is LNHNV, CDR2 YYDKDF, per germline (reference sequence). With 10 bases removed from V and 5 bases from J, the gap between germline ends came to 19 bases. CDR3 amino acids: CAIKPTGKLDTQYF. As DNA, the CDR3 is TGTGCCATCAAACCGACGGGCAAGTTAGATACGCAGTATTTT.

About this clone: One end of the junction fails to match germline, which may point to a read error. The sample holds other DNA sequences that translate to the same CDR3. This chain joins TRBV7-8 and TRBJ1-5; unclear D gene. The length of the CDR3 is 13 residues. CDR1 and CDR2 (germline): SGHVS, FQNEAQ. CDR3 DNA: TGTGCCAGTAGCTTTGAGGGTGGACAGCCCCAGCATTTT. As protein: CASSFEGGQPQHF.

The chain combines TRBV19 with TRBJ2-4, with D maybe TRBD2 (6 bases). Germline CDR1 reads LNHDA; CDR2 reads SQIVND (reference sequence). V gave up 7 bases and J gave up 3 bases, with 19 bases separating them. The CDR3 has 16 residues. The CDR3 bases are TGTGCCAGTAAAGGTGGGCCCACGGGGGACAAAAACATTCAGTACTTC. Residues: CASKGGPTGDKNIQYF.

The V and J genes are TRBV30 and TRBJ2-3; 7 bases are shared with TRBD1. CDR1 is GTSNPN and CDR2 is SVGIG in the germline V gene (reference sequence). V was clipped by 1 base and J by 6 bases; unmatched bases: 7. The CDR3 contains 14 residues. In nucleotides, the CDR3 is TGTGCCTGGAGTGCGAATACAGGGGCTGATACGCAGTATTTT. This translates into CAWSANTGADTQYF.

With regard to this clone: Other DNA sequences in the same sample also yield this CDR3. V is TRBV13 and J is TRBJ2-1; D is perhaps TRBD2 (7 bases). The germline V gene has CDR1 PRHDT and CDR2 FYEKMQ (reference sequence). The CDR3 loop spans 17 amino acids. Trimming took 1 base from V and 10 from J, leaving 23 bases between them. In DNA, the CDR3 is TGTGCCAGCAGCTTAGAAAGGGAGGGGGGCGGGTCGGGGGAGCAGTTCTTC. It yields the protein CASSLEREGGGSGEQFF.

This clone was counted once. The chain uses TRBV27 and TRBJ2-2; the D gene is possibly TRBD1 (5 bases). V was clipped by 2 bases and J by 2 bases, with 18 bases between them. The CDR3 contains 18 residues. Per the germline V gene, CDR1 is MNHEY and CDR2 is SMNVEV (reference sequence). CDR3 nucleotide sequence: TGTGCCAGCAGTTTACGGGCCGACAGTCCCCCTAACACCGGGGAGCTGTTTTTT. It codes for CASSLRADSPPNTGELFF.

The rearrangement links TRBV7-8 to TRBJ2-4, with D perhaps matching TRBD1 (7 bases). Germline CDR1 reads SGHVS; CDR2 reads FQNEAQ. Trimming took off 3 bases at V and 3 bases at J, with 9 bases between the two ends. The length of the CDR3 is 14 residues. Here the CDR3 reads CASSFQGGKNIQYF. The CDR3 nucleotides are TGTGCCAGCAGCTTTCAGGGGGGCAAAAACATTCAGTACTTC.

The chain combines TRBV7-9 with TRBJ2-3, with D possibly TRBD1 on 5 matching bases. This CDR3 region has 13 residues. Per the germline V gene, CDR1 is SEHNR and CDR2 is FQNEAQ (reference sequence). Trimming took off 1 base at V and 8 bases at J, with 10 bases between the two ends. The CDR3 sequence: CASSLEGLATQYF. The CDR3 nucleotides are TGTGCCAGCAGCTTAGAGGGGTTGGCTACGCAGTATTTT.

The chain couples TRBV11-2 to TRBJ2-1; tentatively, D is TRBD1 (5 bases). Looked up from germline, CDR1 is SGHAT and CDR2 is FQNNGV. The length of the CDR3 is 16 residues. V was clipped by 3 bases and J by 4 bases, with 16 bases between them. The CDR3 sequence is CASSFSPGQLYNEQFF. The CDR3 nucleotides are TGTGCCAGCAGCTTTTCACCTGGACAACTTTACAATGAGCAGTTCTTC.

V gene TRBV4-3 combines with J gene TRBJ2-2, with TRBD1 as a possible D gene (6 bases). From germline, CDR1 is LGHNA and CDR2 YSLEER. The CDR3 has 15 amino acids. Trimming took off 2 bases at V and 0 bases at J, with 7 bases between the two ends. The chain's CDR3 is CASSQQGPNTGELFF. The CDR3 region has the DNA TGCGCCAGCAGCCAACAGGGGCCGAACACCGGGGAGCTGTTTTTT.

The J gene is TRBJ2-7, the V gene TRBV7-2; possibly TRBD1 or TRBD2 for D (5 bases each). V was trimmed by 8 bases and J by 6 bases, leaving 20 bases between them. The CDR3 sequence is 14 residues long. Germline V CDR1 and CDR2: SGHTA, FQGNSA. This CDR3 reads CASSSSRDGGEQYF. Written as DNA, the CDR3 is TGTGCCAGCTCCTCATCCCGGGACGGCGGCGAGCAGTACTTC.

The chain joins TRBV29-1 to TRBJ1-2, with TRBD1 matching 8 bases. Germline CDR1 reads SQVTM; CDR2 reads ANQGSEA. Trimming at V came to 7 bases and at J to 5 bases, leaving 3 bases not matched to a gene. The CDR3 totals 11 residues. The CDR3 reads CSGGQEYGYTF. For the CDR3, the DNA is TGCAGCGGGGGACAGGAATATGGCTACACCTTC.

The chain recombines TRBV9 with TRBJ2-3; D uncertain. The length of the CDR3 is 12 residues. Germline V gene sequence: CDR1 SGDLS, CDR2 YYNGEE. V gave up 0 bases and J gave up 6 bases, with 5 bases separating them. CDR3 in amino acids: CASSVEVDTQYF. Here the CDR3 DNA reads TGTGCCAGCAGCGTAGAGGTGGATACGCAGTATTTT.

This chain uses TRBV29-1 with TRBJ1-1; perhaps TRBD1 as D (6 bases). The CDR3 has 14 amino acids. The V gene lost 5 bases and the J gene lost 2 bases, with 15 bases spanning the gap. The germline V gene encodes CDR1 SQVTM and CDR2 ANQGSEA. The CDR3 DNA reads TGCAGCGTTCGACGATCACAGGGTAACACTGAAGCTTTCTTT. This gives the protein CSVRRSQGNTEAFF.

The DNA of the CDR3 is TGTGCCAGCAGCTTATCTTCATACGCTCCTAAGGACACTGAAGCTTTCTTT. Residues: CASSLSSYAPKDTEAFF. The V and J genes are TRBV7-2 and TRBJ1-1; D is uncertain. Trimming left V 2 bases short and J 3 bases short, with 19 bases between. CDR1 SGHTA and CDR2 FQGNSA come from the germline V gene. The CDR3 has 17 amino acids.

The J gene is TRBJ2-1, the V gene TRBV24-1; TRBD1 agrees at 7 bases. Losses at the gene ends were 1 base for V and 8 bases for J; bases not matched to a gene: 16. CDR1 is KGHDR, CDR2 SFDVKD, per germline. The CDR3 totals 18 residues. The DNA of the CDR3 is TGTGCCACCAGTGATTTATTATCGGATAAGGGGGCTGTCTATGAGCAGTTCTTC. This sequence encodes CATSDLLSDKGAVYEQFF.